These T cell receptor beta chains were read from a single sample in a study of T cells in Graves' hyperthyroidism and ophthalmopathy. Using its own MiXCR run on the multiplex PCR reads, TCRdb lists one record per CDR3 protein. Among around 600,000 distinct CDR3 sequences listed, over 40% were seen once. Sequenced input: peripheral blood or thyroid tissue (not recorded which). All receptors come from an adult man with Graves' disease, either hyperthyroidism or ophthalmopathy (not recorded which). The CDR3 runs from the conserved cysteine through the conserved F or W. A D gene is named only where the DNA matches it firmly. The size field is filled for only some rows; it gives once, few, many or a size class.

abundance,j_gene,d_gene,v_gene,len,CDR3nt,CDR3aa
-,TRBJ1-5,-,TRBV19,8,TGTGCCAGTACGACCCAGCATTTT,CASTTQHF
-,TRBJ1-4,-,TRBV6-1,15,TGTGCCAGCAGTGAACGGGCCGCAACTAATGAAAAACTGTTTTTT,CASSERAATNEKLFF
few,TRBJ2-5,TRBD1,TRBV2,15,TGTGCCAGCAGTCAGGGACAGGGAGGACAAGAGACCCAGTACTTC,CASSQGQGGQETQYF
-,TRBJ1-5,TRBD1,TRBV7-8,17,TGTGCCAGCAGACCGGGGGGGCGGACAGGGTCTAGTCAGCCCCAGCATTTT,CASRPGGRTGSSQPQHF
-,TRBJ1-1,-,TRBV7-9,14,TGTGCCAGCAGCCCCCGGGACTCGGGGACTGAAGCTTTCTTT,CASSPRDSGTEAFF
-,TRBJ1-4,TRBD1,TRBV2,15,TGTGCCAGCAGCCGCTCAACAGGGGCCGGAGAAAAACTGTTTTTT,CASSRSTGAGEKLFF
once,TRBJ2-7,TRBD1,TRBV7-2,13,TGTGCCAGCAGCCGGGACAGGATATTCGAGCAGTACTTC,CASSRDRIFEQYF
-,TRBJ1-6,TRBD1,TRBV7-9,14,TGTGCCAGCAGTTTGCTAACAGGGGATTCACCCCTCCACTTT,CASSLLTGDSPLHF
-,TRBJ2-7,TRBD2,TRBV2,15,TGTGCCAGCAGTGAATTGGCTAGCGGGGCCTACGAGCAGTACTTC,CASSELASGAYEQYF
many,TRBJ1-2,-,TRBV7-8,12,TGTGCCAGCAGCTTAGAGTCCTATGGCTACACCTTC,CASSLESYGYTF
-,TRBJ2-7,-,TRBV9,17,TGTGCCAGCAGCGTTGAAGTGCGGTCCAGGGGGGGAGACGAGCAGTACTTC,CASSVEVRSRGGDEQYF
few,TRBJ2-2,-,TRBV19,14,TGTGCCAGTAGTGCACAGCGATTCACCGGGGAGCTGTTTTTT,CASSAQRFTGELFF
few,TRBJ1-6,TRBD1,TRBV25-1,11,TGTGCCGTGACAGGGAATTCACCCCTCCACTTT,CAVTGNSPLHF
-,TRBJ1-2,TRBD1,TRBV12-3/TRBV12-4,14,TGTGCCAGCAGGCCCAGGACAGGGGGCCGGGGCTACACCTTC,CASRPRTGGRGYTF
-,TRBJ2-7,TRBD1,TRBV9,16,TGTGCCAGCAGCGCGCCGTCTTCGGACAGGGCCTACGAGCAGTACTTC,CASSAPSSDRAYEQYF
-,TRBJ1-3,TRBD1,TRBV7-2,16,TGTGCCAGCAGCGCGGACAGGGGGTTCTCTGGAAACACCATATATTTT,CASSADRGFSGNTIYF
-,TRBJ1-5,-,TRBV9,10,TGTGCCAGCAGCCTGGGACTACAGCATTTT,CASSLGLQHF
many,TRBJ1-1,TRBD1,TRBV29-1,13,TGCAGCGGGGGACAGGGAAGGGACACTGAAGCTTTCTTT,CSGGQGRDTEAFF
-,TRBJ1-1,-,TRBV25-1,15,TGTGCCAGCAGTGACCCTGGGACAATGAACACTGAAGCTTTCTTT,CASSDPGTMNTEAFF
-,TRBJ2-5,TRBD2,TRBV24-1,16,TGTGCCACCGAGGATTTGAAAGCGGGAGGCCAAGAGACCCAGTACTTC,CATEDLKAGGQETQYF
once,TRBJ1-5,TRBD1,TRBV15,17,TGTGCCACCAGCAGTGCGACACAGGGGGGAGGGAATCAGCCCCAGCATTTT,CATSSATQGGGNQPQHF
-,TRBJ2-7,-,TRBV7-9,14,TGTGCCAGCAGCTTGGATTACTTTACCTACGAGCAGTACTTC,CASSLDYFTYEQYF
-,TRBJ2-7,TRBD2,TRBV7-2,16,TGTGCCAGCAGCCAAGGGTCAGCGGGAGGATTTTACGAGCAGTACTTC,CASSQGSAGGFYEQYF
-,TRBJ2-5,TRBD2,TRBV11-2,14,TGTGCCAGCCGAAGGTGGGGGGGGAAAGAGATCCAGTACTTC,CASRRWGGKEIQYF
-,TRBJ1-2,-,TRBV2,15,TGTGCCAGCAGTGGAGTAAGGGGCCAGAACTATGGCTACACCTTC,CASSGVRGQNYGYTF
many,TRBJ2-5,TRBD2,TRBV7-8,16,TGTGCCAGCAGCTCGGTCCCTAGCGGGATAGGTGAGACCCAGTACTTC,CASSSVPSGIGETQYF
few,TRBJ1-1,TRBD1,TRBV5-1,14,TGCGCCAGCAGCTCGCCGACAGGGGGGACTGAAGCTTTCTTT,CASSSPTGGTEAFF
many,TRBJ2-5,TRBD1,TRBV7-2,14,TGTGCCAGCAGCTTAACGGGACAGGGGACCGGGGGGTACTTC,CASSLTGQGTGGYF
-,TRBJ2-7,TRBD1,TRBV29-1,13,TGCAGCGTTACGACAGGGTCTTCCTACGAGCAGTACTTC,CSVTTGSSYEQYF
once,TRBJ1-1,-,TRBV2,15,TGTGCCAGCAGTGATACTTCAGCAGCAACTAATGAAGCTTTCTTT,CASSDTSAATNEAFF
-,TRBJ1-4,TRBD1,TRBV7-9,16,TGTGCCAGCAGCTTAGTGGCGGCAGGGGGTAATGAAAAACTGTTTTTT,CASSLVAAGGNEKLFF